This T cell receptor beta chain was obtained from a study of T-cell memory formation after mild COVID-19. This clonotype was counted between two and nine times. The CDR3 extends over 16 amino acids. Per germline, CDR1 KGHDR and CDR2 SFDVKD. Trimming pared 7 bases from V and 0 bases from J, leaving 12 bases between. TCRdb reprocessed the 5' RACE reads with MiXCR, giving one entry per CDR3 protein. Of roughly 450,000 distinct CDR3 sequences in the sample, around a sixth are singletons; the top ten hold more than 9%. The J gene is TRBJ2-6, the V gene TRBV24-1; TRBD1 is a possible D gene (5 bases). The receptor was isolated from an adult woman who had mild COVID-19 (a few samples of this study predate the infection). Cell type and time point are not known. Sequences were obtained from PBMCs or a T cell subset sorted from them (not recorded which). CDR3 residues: CATSPGFGSGANVLTF. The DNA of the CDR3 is TGTGCCACCAGCCCAGGGTTTGGCTCTGGGGCCAACGTCCTGACTTTC.